The rows below give T cell receptor beta chains drawn from one sample of a study of neurological immune-mediated disorders. TCRdb re-called the 5' RACE reads through MiXCR, storing one row per CDR3 protein. Of tens of thousands of distinct CDR3 sequences listed, roughly 2.6% are singletons. Sequencing was carried out using PBMCs. Receptor source: a woman aged 25-40 years with multiple sclerosis. The CDR3 runs from the conserved cysteine through the conserved F or W. Rows give clone size only sometimes, using once, few, many, or a class for an expanded clone.

clone_size j_call v_call cdr3_aa
many TRBJ2-2 TRBV15 CATSRARKGTGELFF
many TRBJ2-1 TRBV7-9 CGQGALNEQFF
many TRBJ2-1 TRBV7-9 CASRATRTSGYNEQFF
few TRBJ2-3 TRBV10-3 CAISVGSPPDTQYF
many TRBJ2-7 TRBV6-6 CASSYTGPRTYEQYF
many TRBJ2-3 TRBV29-1 CSVEVQGKGSDTQYF
many TRBJ2-1 TRBV28 CASQGFRDRAYNEQFF
NA TRBJ1-2 TRBV12-3/TRBV12-4 CASSISDRGNYGYTF
many TRBJ1-6 TRBV6-6 CASSYSQGIGNSPLHF
many TRBJ2-7 TRBV29-1 CSVGTSGSYEQYF
many TRBJ2-7 TRBV3-1 CASSQGAGVYEQYF
many TRBJ2-7 TRBV28 CASSFPNRIYEQYF
many TRBJ2-3 TRBV7-7 CASSLIDTDTQYF
many TRBJ1-2 TRBV20-1 CSARQPPYGYTF
many TRBJ2-3 TRBV20-1 CSATSGSDTDTQYF
many TRBJ2-1 TRBV11-2 CASSFTSGSAEEQFF
many TRBJ2-7 TRBV19 CASSTLAGAEQYF
many TRBJ2-1 TRBV5-4 CASSLAGGSSYNEQFF
many TRBJ2-7 TRBV6-2/TRBV6-3 CASSMDRGRYEQYF
many TRBJ2-7 TRBV7-2 CASSSNSGQAGEQYF
many TRBJ1-1 TRBV6-5 CASSSTGNTEAFF
many TRBJ1-1 TRBV4-2 CASSQDALANTEAFF
many TRBJ1-5 TRBV27 CASSWSGNQPQHF
many TRBJ2-1 TRBV4-3 CASSPGGLAAYNEQFF
many TRBJ2-1 TRBV20-1 CSALGRLGDEQFF
many TRBJ1-1 TRBV18 CASSQTGGAEAFF
many TRBJ2-7 TRBV5-1 CASSLVQAGYEQYF
many TRBJ2-7 TRBV20-1 CSARTGLTSGTDEQYF
few TRBJ1-3 TRBV29-1 CSVEVGGGNTIYF
few TRBJ1-5 TRBV12-3/TRBV12-4 CASSLELDSRQPQHF
many TRBJ2-2 TRBV24-1 CATSDPGREWAGELFF
many TRBJ2-1 TRBV20-1 CSASILAGVGNEQFF